The entry below gives a single T cell receptor beta chain sequence along with its context. What it binds is not known. 5' RACE that incorporated UMI labels was used to prepare the TRB cDNA libraries. One entry per CDR3 protein, without DNA, is what TCRdb gives after re-calling the 5' RACE reads. This repertoire includes 150,000 or so distinct CDR3 sequences. Cells that were CD45RO-CCR7+CD27+CD95- constituted naive CD8+ T cells. The sample comes from a study of CXCR3-negative and CXCR3-positive naive CD8 T cells. Findings and caveats of the study: For naive cells, CXCR3-negative and CXCR3-positive subsets had similar TRBV-TRBJ usage; for memory cells, usage differed. Greater hydrophobicity was found in TRB CDR3s of CXCR3-positive naive cells than of CXCR3-negative naive cells. Diversity was high in both naive subsets and much lower in memory cells.

Sequences were obtained from naive CXCR3- CD8+ T cells from blood. The subset here: CD45RO-CCR7+CD27+CD95- naive CD8+ T cells lacking CXCR3 (TNR3-). This sequence originates from a human donor in good health. Some clones in this sample may be carry-over from other donors' samples.

The CDR3 protein is CATGGDTKTYEQYF. This rearrangement joins TRBV7-9 to TRBJ2-7; TCRdb's D gene call, TRBD1, goes unchecked for lack of DNA. CDR3 length: 14 amino acids. Germline V gene sequence: CDR1 SEHNR, CDR2 FQNEAQ (reference sequence). The full variable domain, completed using reference TRBV7-9 and TRBJ2-7, is DTGVSQNPRHKITKRGQNVTFRCDPISEHNRLYWYRQTLGQGPEFLTYFQNEAQLEKSRLLSDRFSAERPKGSFSTLEIQRTEQGDSAMYLCATGGDTKTYEQYFGPGTRLTVT.